This TCR beta chain was retrieved from a study of T cells in Graves' hyperthyroidism and ophthalmopathy. Investigators excluded patients with uncontrolled infection, other autoimmune disease, pregnancy or lactation. The sample holds many counts of this clonotype. TCR beta CDR3 regions were amplified from RNA transcripts. First-round RT-PCR of the TCR CDR3 relied on the HTBI primer set. TCRdb re-derived calls from the multiplex PCR reads in MiXCR, one entry per CDR3 protein. Among around 520,000 distinct CDR3 sequences listed, roughly 15% were seen once. This TCR was sampled from a woman aged 40 to 55 with Graves' hyperthyroidism. Sequenced input: blood.

CDR3 coding DNA: TGCAGTGCTAGAGGCAGGAACGGTTACGAGCAGTACTTC. Protein: CSARGRNGYEQYF. The chain joins TRBV20-1 to TRBJ2-7; D remains unclear. Germline V gene sequence: CDR1 DFQATT, CDR2 SNEGSKA (reference sequence). The CDR3 extends over 13 amino acids. The ends were cut back, 1 base at V and 4 bases at J, with 11 bases in the middle.